This T cell receptor beta chain emerged from a study of control samples from healthy donors and cancer patients. In germline, CDR1 is SGHNT, CDR2 YENEEA. V gave up 1 base and J gave up 5 bases, with 9 bases separating them. CDR3 length: 14 residues. Repertoires were generated with immunoSEQ multiplex PCR, while TCRdb's copy carries only in-frame clones and drops some. The table lists approximately 50,000 clones, 90% to 95% of them singletons. Specimen: PBMCs. V usage is TRBV11-3 and J usage is TRBJ2-1, with D possibly TRBD2 on 5 matching bases. This clonotype was sampled from a man aged 25-45 years with colorectal cancer. The CDR3 reads CASSLVNGNNEQFF. The CDR3 DNA reads TGTGCCAGCAGCTTAGTTAACGGGAACAATGAGCAGTTCTTC.